One sample yielded the 6 T cell receptor beta chains listed below, sequenced in a study of blood T cells in healthy people across ages. PCR was performed a second time for roughly 7 to 11 cycles using a sample-barcoded 5' primer and a J-beta primer mix. MiXCR was run by TCRdb on the 5' RACE reads, yielding one entry per CDR3 protein. The repertoire has more than 750,000 distinct CDR3 sequences, 25% to 30% of them found once; the top ten carry 10%. The sample also formed part of further work on T cells of mothers and their children.

The sample taken for sequencing was blood. All receptors come from a woman aged 40 to 50 in good health.

The rearrangement uses TRBV7-3 and TRBJ2-3; the D call may be TRBD1 or TRBD2 (5 bases each). The CDR3 has 16 residues. Germline loops: CDR1 SGHTA, CDR2 FQGTGA. V dropped 2 bases and J dropped 2 bases, with 14 bases sitting between them. This CDR3 is CASSLRGTTNTDTQYF. Written as DNA, the CDR3 is TGTGCCAGCAGCTTACGAGGGACCACCAACACAGATACGCAGTATTTT.

This clonotype was picked up many times. V is TRBV7-2 and J is TRBJ1-5, with D perhaps matching TRBD1 (5 bases). The CDR3 has 15 amino acids. Trimming cost V 5 bases and J 3 bases, with 14 bases left between them. Germline V lookup: CDR1 SGHTA, CDR2 FQGNSA. The CDR3 region has the DNA TGTGCCAGCAGCCCGACACGACAGTCCAATCAGCCCCAGCATTTT. Translation gives CASSPTRQSNQPQHF.

The CDR3 sequence: CATPVAGVPGELFF. The CDR3 nucleotides are TGTGCCACCCCAGTAGCGGGGGTCCCCGGGGAGCTGTTTTTT. The V gene is TRBV12-3 or TRBV12-4, the J gene TRBJ2-2; 9 nucleotides align to TRBD2. Trimming at V came to 10 bases and at J to 6 bases, leaving 9 bases not matched to a gene. There are 14 residues in the CDR3.

There are a few counts of this clonotype. In DNA, the CDR3 is TGTGCCAGCAGCTTAGGCGGGGCTACCGAGGGGGCTTTCTTT. Translated, it gives CASSLGGATEGAFF. The gene calls are TRBV7-2 and TRBJ1-1; maybe TRBD1 (5 bases). CDR1 is SGHTA, CDR2 FQGNSA, per germline. This CDR3 has 14 amino acids. Between the trimmed V and J ends, which lost 1 base and 11 bases, there was a span of 17 bases.

The table lists this clonotype with a count of one. The chain joins TRBV6-4 to TRBJ2-2; 9 bases are shared with TRBD2. The CDR3 runs to 15 residues. V shed 0 bases, J shed 4 bases, and the junction held 0 bases outside the gene matches. Per germline, CDR1 MRHNA and CDR2 SNTAGT. CDR3 residues: CASSDSLAGTGELFF. CDR3 in DNA: TGTGCCAGCAGTGACTCACTAGCGGGCACCGGGGAGCTGTTTTTT.

This clonotype was observed many times. The J gene is TRBJ2-5, the V gene TRBV7-2; 8 nucleotides match TRBD1. Per germline, CDR1 SGHTA and CDR2 FQGNSA. The junction had 2 bases not matched to a gene; V was cut back by 4 bases and J by 4 bases. This CDR3 region has 13 residues. The CDR3 DNA sequence: TGTGCCAGCAGCTCGGACAGGGTAGAGACCCAGTACTTC. This sequence encodes CASSSDRVETQYF.